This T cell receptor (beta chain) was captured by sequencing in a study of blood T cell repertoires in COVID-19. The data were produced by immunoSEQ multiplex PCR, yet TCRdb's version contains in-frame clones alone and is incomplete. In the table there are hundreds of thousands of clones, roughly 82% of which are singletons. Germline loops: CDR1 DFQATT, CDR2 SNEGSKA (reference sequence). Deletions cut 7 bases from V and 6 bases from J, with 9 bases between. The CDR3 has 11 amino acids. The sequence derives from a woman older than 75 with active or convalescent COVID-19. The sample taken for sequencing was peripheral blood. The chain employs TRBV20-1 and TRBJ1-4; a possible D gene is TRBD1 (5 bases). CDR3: CSGVGDEKLFF. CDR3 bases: TGCAGTGGGGTAGGGGATGAAAAACTGTTTTTT.